The rows below give T cell receptor beta chains drawn from one sample of a study of T-cell reconstitution after alpha-beta-depleted transplantation in children. TCRdb re-called the PCR reads with MiXCR, one entry per CDR3 protein. Of fewer than 90,000 distinct CDR3 sequences listed, approximately 7.4% are singletons. The sample consisted of PBMCs from the stem cell graft donor, taken from the stem cell graft. The receptor source for this set is a human donor who donated a stem cell graft to a child with acute lymphoblastic leukemia. Each CDR3 is given with its conserved first and last residue. D genes are given only for firm matches. A row's size may be missing; if present it is once, few, many or a size class.

J gene | D gene | clone size | V gene | CDR3 DNA | CDR3 protein
TRBJ1-2 | NA | few | TRBV6-5 | TGTGCCAGCAGTTACCTACAGACAGACTTCTTCTATGGCTACACCTTC | CASSYLQTDFFYGYTF
TRBJ1-2 | NA | many | TRBV11-3 | TGTGCCAGCAGCCACTTGGGGGGTGGAGGCTACACCTTC | CASSHLGGGGYTF
TRBJ2-7 | NA | many | TRBV11-1 | TGTGCCAGCAGCTTAGAAGAGGGGGTGCCCTACGAGCAGTACTTC | CASSLEEGVPYEQYF
TRBJ1-1 | TRBD1 | many | TRBV19 | TGTGCCAGTAGTTGGGACCTTGGGACAGGGGGGACTGAAGCTTTCTTT | CASSWDLGTGGTEAFF
TRBJ1-6 | NA | few | TRBV4-3 | TGCGCCAGCAGCCAAGAGGCAGGGATGAGTTCACCCCTCCACTTT | CASSQEAGMSSPLHF
TRBJ2-1 | TRBD2 | NA | TRBV7-1 | TGTGCCAGCATCTCCGGGACTAGCCGCAATGAGCAGTTCTTC | CASISGTSRNEQFF
TRBJ2-7 | NA | many | TRBV10-3 | TGTGCCATCAGTGGGGGGAGCTCCTACGAGCAGTACTTC | CAISGGSSYEQYF
TRBJ2-1 | NA | many | TRBV5-5 | TGTGCCAGCAGCTTGTCCAGGGGCTCCTACAATGAGCAGTTCTTC | CASSLSRGSYNEQFF
TRBJ2-1 | NA | many | TRBV9 | TGTGCCAGCAGCGTTGTAGGGTACAATGAGCAGTTCTTC | CASSVVGYNEQFF
TRBJ2-7 | TRBD1 | many | TRBV5-1 | TGCGCCAGCAGCTTTGGGGGACAGGCATCTTCCTACGAGCAGTACTTC | CASSFGGQASSYEQYF
TRBJ1-2 | NA | NA | TRBV28 | TGTGCCAGCATGGACAGAACCAAGCAGACCTATGGCTACACCTTC | CASMDRTKQTYGYTF
TRBJ1-1 | TRBD1 | many | TRBV7-8 | TGTGCCAGCAGCTTAGCGGGACAGAGAGGAAGCACTGAAGCTTTCTTT | CASSLAGQRGSTEAFF
TRBJ1-1 | NA | many | TRBV11-2 | TGCGCCAGCACCTTACGGGGCTGGGGCACTGAAGCTTTCTTT | CASTLRGWGTEAFF
TRBJ2-3 | NA | many | TRBV5-1 | TGCGCCAGCAGCTTGGACGTGCCCGTCACAGATACGCAGTATTTT | CASSLDVPVTDTQYF
TRBJ2-1 | TRBD2 | many | TRBV7-9 | TGTGCCAGCAGCTTATTAGCTAGCGGGGGGGCCGGTGAGCAGTTCTTC | CASSLLASGGAGEQFF
TRBJ2-5 | TRBD1 | many | TRBV9 | TGTGCCAGCAGCGCTTCCGGGACAGCAGAAGAGACCCAGTACTTC | CASSASGTAEETQYF
TRBJ1-1 | NA | many | TRBV29-1 | TGCAGCGTTGAGGATAGCCCTGAAGCTTTCTTT | CSVEDSPEAFF
TRBJ2-1 | NA | few | TRBV20-1 | TGCAGTGCTAGACCCGCGGGCTCAAAATCCTACAATGAGCAGTTCTTC | CSARPAGSKSYNEQFF
TRBJ1-5 | NA | many | TRBV20-1 | TGCAGTGCCCCCGACGGTCTGAGCAATCAGCCCCAGCATTTT | CSAPDGLSNQPQHF
TRBJ1-2 | TRBD1 | many | TRBV19 | TGTGCCAGTAGTCCCGGGACAGGGTTTATGTTTGGCTACACCTTC | CASSPGTGFMFGYTF
TRBJ2-7 | NA | many | TRBV10-3 | TGTGCCATCAGGGGCAGGAACCCCTCCTACGAGCAGTACTTC | CAIRGRNPSYEQYF
TRBJ2-3 | TRBD2 | NA | TRBV27 | TGTGCCAGCGCCCACCAAAGACTAGCGGGGGGGCCTGCAGATACCCAGTATTTT | CASAHQRLAGGPADTQYF
TRBJ1-5 | NA | few | TRBV6-6 | TGTGCCAGCACCACGGAGGGGAATAGCAATCAGCCCCAGCATTTT | CASTTEGNSNQPQHF
TRBJ2-3 | NA | NA | TRBV18 | TGTGCCAGCTCACCACCGGGAGGCACAGATACGCAGTATTTT | CASSPPGGTDTQYF
TRBJ2-1 | NA | many | TRBV3-1 | TGTGCCAGCAGCCAATCTGAGCGGGCAAGTGAGCAGTTCTTC | CASSQSERASEQFF
TRBJ2-7 | NA | many | TRBV12-5 | TGTGCTAGTGGCCCCAAGGACAGATTCACCTACGAGCAGTACTTC | CASGPKDRFTYEQYF
TRBJ1-1 | NA | few | TRBV2 | TGTGCCAGCAGTATTATATTGAACACTGAAGCTTTCTTT | CASSIILNTEAFF
TRBJ1-1 | TRBD1 | few | TRBV19 | TGTGCCAGTAGTCCCCGGGACAGGACCGTTGACACTGAAGCTTTCTTT | CASSPRDRTVDTEAFF
TRBJ1-1 | NA | NA | TRBV11-1 | TGTGCCAGCAGCCCCCCGTTAGGAACCACTGAAGCTTTCTTT | CASSPPLGTTEAFF
TRBJ2-2 | NA | few | TRBV2 | TGTGCCAGCAGTGAAGATTTTGGCAGACGGGGGGGGGAGCTGTTTTTT | CASSEDFGRRGGELFF
TRBJ2-1 | TRBD2 | many | TRBV20-1 | TGCAGTGAACTAGCGGGAGGGGACAATGAGCAGTTCTTC | CSELAGGDNEQFF
TRBJ2-7 | NA | many | TRBV7-3 | TGTGCCAGCAGCATGGGTAGCGAGCAGTACTTC | CASSMGSEQYF
TRBJ2-3 | TRBD2 | many | TRBV12-3/TRBV12-4 | TGTGCCAGCAGTCTCTGGATAGCGGGAGGGCCGGGCACAGATACGCAGTATTTT | CASSLWIAGGPGTDTQYF
TRBJ2-7 | TRBD1 | many | TRBV12-3/TRBV12-4 | TGTGCCAGCAGTTCGACAGGGGGAACCTACGAGCAGTACTTC | CASSSTGGTYEQYF
TRBJ2-5 | NA | many | TRBV2 | TGTGCCAGCAGTGAGCTAACAGAGCAAGAGACCCAGTACTTC | CASSELTEQETQYF
TRBJ1-6 | NA | many | TRBV5-6 | TGTGCCAGCAGCGCTACGACCGGGGAGGGCAATTCACCCCTCCACTTT | CASSATTGEGNSPLHF
TRBJ2-3 | NA | many | TRBV18 | TGTGCCAGCTCACCCAGTCAGGGGACAGATACGCAGTATTTT | CASSPSQGTDTQYF
TRBJ2-3 | NA | many | TRBV7-2 | TGTGCCAGCAGCTTCGCGGCCTATAGCACAGATACGCAGTATTTT | CASSFAAYSTDTQYF
TRBJ2-7 | TRBD2 | few | TRBV20-1 | TGCAGTGCTAAAAGTAGCGGGAGTTCCCCCTACGAGCAGTACTTC | CSAKSSGSSPYEQYF
TRBJ2-3 | NA | many | TRBV7-2 | TGTGCCATCAGCTTAGCCCGGGACTGGGCAACAGATACGCAGTATTTT | CAISLARDWATDTQYF
TRBJ2-7 | TRBD2 | few | TRBV12-3/TRBV12-4 | TGTGCCAGCAGTACTCCGGGACTAGGGTCGGCCGAGCAGTACTTC | CASSTPGLGSAEQYF